One and the same sample provided the 7 T cell receptor beta chains below, sequenced in a study of beta chain features in type 1 diabetes. Expressed TCRB transcripts were sequenced because the isolated RNA had all been reverse transcribed beforehand. The protocol was immunoSEQ multiplex PCR, while the TCRdb copy is restricted to in-frame clones and leaves out a portion. Here the sample spans hundreds of thousands of clones, more than 9.5% being singletons. The specimen was naive CD4+ T cells from blood. The receptors were gathered from a woman aged 25-40 years in good health.

The chain employs TRBV9 and TRBJ2-1; TRBD2 agrees at 10 bases. The CDR3 runs 19 residues. Germline trimming cut 0 bases from V and 3 bases from J; bases unmatched to any gene: 12. Looked up from germline, CDR1 is SGDLS and CDR2 is YYNGEE. The CDR3 reads CASSVGEAGGLGGYNEQFF. The CDR3 DNA is TGTGCCAGCAGCGTAGGAGAAGCGGGAGGGCTTGGGGGCTACAATGAGCAGTTCTTC. Variable domain in full (rest from reference TRBV9 and TRBJ2-1): DSGVTQTPKHLITATGQRVTLRCSPRSGDLSVYWYQQSLDQGLQFLIQYYNGEERAKGNILERFSAQQFPDLHSELNLSSLELGDSALYFCASSVGEAGGLGGYNEQFFGPGTRLTVL.

This chain links TRBV7-8 with TRBJ2-7; TRBD1 agrees at 10 bases. Germline V CDR1 and CDR2: SGHVS, FQNEAQ. Losses at the gene ends were 6 bases for V and 6 bases for J; bases not matched to a gene: 8. The CDR3 consists of 14 residues. In DNA, the CDR3 is TGTGCCAGCAGGAAAAGACAGGGGGCGATCGAGCAGTACTTC. Translated, it gives CASRKRQGAIEQYF.

The chain recombines TRBV5-4 with TRBJ2-3, with 16 bases matching TRBD2. The CDR3 totals 18 residues. Germline CDR1 and CDR2: SGHNT and YYREEE (reference sequence). J was trimmed by 4 bases and V by 3 bases; bases with no gene match: 8. The CDR3 DNA sequence: TGTGCCAGCAGCTCGGGACTAGCGGGAGGGCCAAACCCAGATACGCAGTATTTT. This encodes CASSSGLAGGPNPDTQYF.

V is TRBV6-6 and J is TRBJ1-1; tentatively, D is TRBD1 (5 bases). The CDR3 is 15 amino acids. V shed 11 bases and J shed 3 bases, with 22 bases lying between them. The germline gives CDR1 MNHNY, CDR2 SVGAGI (reference sequence). The CDR3 bases are TGTGCCTCCAACCCCTCGGCAGGGAAGGACACTGAAGCTTTCTTT. This encodes CASNPSAGKDTEAFF.

The rearrangement uses TRBV18 and TRBJ2-3; 12 bases agree with TRBD2. Germline V gene data show CDR1 as KGHSH and CDR2 as LQKENI. The CDR3 is 18 amino acids. Trimming cost V 3 bases and J 1 base; bases outside gene matches: 8. The CDR3 DNA follows: TGTGCCAGCTCACCGCAATCACTAGCGGGAGGACGCACAGATACGCAGTATTTT. Translating it yields CASSPQSLAGGRTDTQYF.

The rearrangement joins TRBV7-2 to TRBJ2-7; the D gene is possibly TRBD1 (5 bases). This CDR3 has 13 residues. Germline V gene sequence: CDR1 SGHTA, CDR2 FQGNSA. The V end was cut by 5 bases, the J end by 3 bases, with 11 bases between. CDR3 in DNA: TGTGCCAGCAGCGTAACAGACAGCTACGAGCAGTACTTC. This gives the protein CASSVTDSYEQYF.

Here the CDR3 reads CASTPRLAPGRDEQFF. For the CDR3, the DNA is TGTGCCAGCACCCCCCGACTAGCACCAGGACGGGATGAGCAGTTCTTC. The chain is built from TRBV27 and TRBJ2-1; 7 nucleotides match TRBD2. This CDR3 is built from 16 residues. J lost 8 bases, V lost 7 bases, and 17 bases had no gene match. Germline CDR1 is MNHEY and CDR2 is SMNVEV (reference sequence).